This T cell receptor beta chain was captured in a study of cytomegalovirus exposure and HLA in healthy donors. As concerns this clone: What it binds is not known.

Points from the study as a whole: Several V segments, TRBV6-2 and TRBV6-3 among them, could not be told apart and were dropped. Later on, a genetic analysis was performed. It linked a missense variant in DCLRE1C with V- and J-gene trimming of TCR beta. The authors later found HLA-associated TCR beta chains more clonally expanded than equally common others. The study listed 164 cytomegalovirus-associated TCR beta chains.

PCR was performed using 60 Vbeta and 13 Jbeta primers. Using immunoSEQ multiplex PCR, the repertoire was profiled, and TCRdb retains in-frame clones only, with some absent. The sample holds about 130,000 clones, 80% seen once. Trimming removed 7 bases from V and 3 bases from J, with 13 bases in between. The CDR3 runs to 14 residues. Per germline, CDR1 MDHEN and CDR2 SYDVKM. The chain carries TRBV28 and TRBJ1-3; D perhaps matches TRBD1 (5 bases). The sample consisted of PBMCs. This clonotype was sampled from a man in his forties in good health and CMV-seronegative. The CDR3 sequence: CASTGGSLGNTIYF. CDR3 coding DNA: TGTGCCAGCACTGGGGGGAGTCTTGGAAACACCATATATTTT.